This T cell receptor beta chain was captured by sequencing in a study of cytomegalovirus exposure and HLA in healthy donors. This clone has just a few counts. Its specificity is not known. Study conclusions and caveats: Upon later analysis, TCR association rates were observed to vary by HLA locus, being highest for DRB1 and lowest for HLA-C.

Both 60 Vbeta primers and 13 Jbeta primers went into the PCR. Measured with immunoSEQ multiplex PCR; TCRdb has only the in-frame clones, and not every one. The data hold 180,000 or so clones, with under 80% observed a single time. Germline V gives CDR1 SNHLY, CDR2 FYNNEI. Unmatched junction bases numbered 10, after V lost 8 bases and J lost 4 bases. The CDR3 spans 15 residues. The sequence derives from a human donor in good health. The gene calls are TRBV2 and TRBJ2-5; 10 bases fit TRBD2. Sequences were obtained from PBMCs. The CDR3: CASHPLASGGETQYF. CDR3 in DNA: TGTGCCAGCCACCCGCTCGCTAGCGGGGGAGAGACCCAGTACTTC.